One TCR beta chain is described in this entry. Which antigen it targets is not known. No much larger clonotype is one base removed from it; base qualities were not supplied. TCRbeta CDR3 regions were amplified from genomic DNA using the immunoSEQ Assay, a bias-controlled multiplex PCR. Concerning the study's data processing: Nucleated cell counts per sample were estimated from amplification of reference gene primers within the assay. Sequence reads were collapsed and filtered to measure the absolute abundance of every unique TCRbeta CDR3 rearrangement. For each sample, productive Simpson clonality was calculated as the square root of Simpson's diversity index across productive rearrangements. TCRdb's version of the immuneACCESS table is confined to in-frame rearrangements and falls short of the full clone set. An unresolved V gene accounts for under half of the shortfall where checked; the remainder is of unknown origin. V, J and clone size were drawn from that table, and D and trimming were deduced from the DNA. The sample records 34,000 or so clones, 90% of which are singletons. The ten most abundant clones make up less than 45% of the sample.

The sample is drawn from a study of blood T cell repertoires in COVID-19 (dated by TCRdb to 2019 to 2021). About the full investigation: Collaborator samples came from the United States, Italy and Spain and covered acute and convalescent phases of COVID-19. A freely available public database, intended as a resource for researchers studying the immune response to SARS-CoV-2, is where the repertoires were released. The material from the prospective study consisted of cDNA or gDNA derived from T cells, B-cell-depleted T cells, or PBMCs. Deeply sampled blood TCRbeta repertoires from subjects exposed to, actively infected with, or recovered from COVID-19 were included in the dataset. Where HLA class I and class II types were available, the types were taken from metadata supplied by the sample provider, not from assay-based typing. The samples were drawn from two sources: the first 160 participants of the ongoing ImmuneRACE study, and 1,254 subjects contributed by 6 global collaborators. Nearly every sample came with metadata listing a de-identified subject ID, COVID-19 status, age in years and sex. The paper as a whole reports these results and caveats: The quantity of clinical and demographic metadata differed by source and by participant and was supplied without curation.

The collaborating institutions used their own protocols to collect whole blood in K2EDTA tubes. For TCRbeta analysis, collaborators shipped samples as frozen whole blood, isolated PBMCs, or DNA extracted from either of those sample types. According to the germline V gene, CDR1 reads SGHNT and CDR2 reads YENEEA. CDR3 length: 16 amino acids, cysteine to phenylalanine. Only the CDR3 portion is preserved as DNA: 48 bases, with reading frame beginning at the first base. V has 5 bases trimmed and J has 2 bases trimmed; junction bases matching no gene number 5. The sequence links TRBV11-3 to TRBJ2-5; a stretch of 13 junction bases matches TRBD2. The specimen sequenced was peripheral blood. The TCR originated in a man aged 55 to 70 with active or convalescent COVID-19. The nucleotide sequence is TGTGCCAGCAGCCCTAGGGGACTAGCGGGACAAGAGACCCAGTACTTC. It codes for CASSPRGLAGQETQYF.